This TCR beta chain is from a study of blood T cell repertoires in COVID-19. Per germline, CDR1 MNHNS and CDR2 SASEGT. V shed 1 base and J shed 4 bases, with 13 bases lying between them. The CDR3 consists of 16 residues. Sequenced by immunoSEQ multiplex PCR; TCRdb stores in-frame clones only, minus some. The sample has 180,000 or so clones; approximately 78% are singletons. This sequence originates from a woman aged 80 or older with active or convalescent COVID-19. V and J are TRBV6-1 and TRBJ2-2; D is possibly TRBD1 (6 bases). The sequenced sample was peripheral blood. CDR3 in amino acids: CASSEVSGEGTGELFF. CDR3 nucleotides: TGTGCCAGCAGTGAAGTCTCAGGGGAAGGCACCGGGGAGCTGTTTTTT.